The 23 T cell receptor beta chains below come from one sample, sequenced in a study of cytomegalovirus exposure and HLA in healthy donors. The study ran its PCR with 60 Vbeta and 13 Jbeta primers. TCRdb keeps only in-frame clones here, not all; method: immunoSEQ multiplex PCR. The repertoire holds 95,000 to 150,000 clones, with more than 65% as singletons. The sequenced material came from PBMCs. These receptors were obtained from a woman aged 55-75 years in good health and CMV-seropositive.

The genes are TRBV6-1 and TRBJ1-2; D is perhaps TRBD1 (5 bases). This CDR3 region has 16 residues. CDR1 and CDR2 from the germline V gene are MNHNS and SASEGT. Trimming removed 1 base at V and 3 bases at J, with 15 bases between. The CDR3 sequence is CASSEVVGGFDYGYTF. The DNA of the CDR3 is TGTGCCAGCAGTGAAGTCGTGGGGGGATTCGACTATGGCTACACCTTC.

CDR3 amino acids: CASSSVTSGRGNTQYF. The CDR3, as DNA: TGTGCCAGCAGCTCCGTAACTAGCGGGAGAGGGAATACGCAGTATTTT. This chain joins TRBV7-2 and TRBJ2-3; 11 bases are shared with TRBD2. CDR1 is SGHTA, CDR2 FQGNSA, per germline. This CDR3 is 16 amino acids long. J gave up 7 bases and V 4 bases, and 10 bases lay outside the gene matches.

The chain combines TRBV10-1 with TRBJ2-5; TRBD2 aligns across 10 bases. Germline CDR1 and CDR2: WNHNN and SYGVQD (reference sequence). Losses at the gene ends were 4 bases for V and 3 bases for J; bases not matched to a gene: 5. This CDR3 has 15 residues. The CDR3 DNA reads TGCGCCAGCAGTGGAGCGGGGGGGCGAGAAGAGACCCAGTACTTC. The encoded protein is CASSGAGGREETQYF.

This clone was counted only a few times. The rearrangement links TRBV9 to TRBJ2-5; 8 bases are a match to TRBD2. J lost 9 bases, V lost 0 bases, and 13 bases had no gene match. Germline V gene data show CDR1 as SGDLS and CDR2 as YYNGEE. The CDR3 length is 16 residues. The CDR3, as DNA: TGTGCCAGCAGCGTAGCACTTAGCGGGGCCGTGGGGGCCCAGTACTTC. This translates into CASSVALSGAVGAQYF.

The rearrangement joins TRBV5-1 to TRBJ2-7, with 7 bases lining up with TRBD1. The V segment lost 3 bases and the J segment 3 bases; nucleotides outside the gene matches: 6. The CDR3 is 14 amino acids. The germline CDR1 and CDR2 sequences are SGHRS and YFSETQ. As DNA, the CDR3 is TGCGCCAGCAGCTCAGACAGGGATATCTACGAGCAGTACTTC. Translating it yields CASSSDRDIYEQYF.

This chain uses TRBV18 with TRBJ2-2; 7 nucleotides agree with TRBD2. Germline CDR1 is KGHSH and CDR2 is LQKENI. The V segment lost 2 bases and the J segment 4 bases; nucleotides outside the gene matches: 4. The CDR3 is 15 amino acids. CDR3 bases: TGTGCCAGCTCACCAAGTGCGGGGGTCACCGGGGAGCTGTTTTTT. It encodes CASSPSAGVTGELFF.

The chain has TRBV7-6 and TRBJ2-1, with 7 bases aligning to TRBD2. The germline gives CDR1 SGHVS, CDR2 FNYEAQ. The CDR3 is 15 amino acids. The V gene end was trimmed by 8 bases and the J gene end by 4 bases; junction bases not matched to a gene: 11. For the CDR3, the DNA is TGTGCCAGCTCCATAGCGGGTGCCGATTACAATGAGCAGTTCTTC. Protein product: CASSIAGADYNEQFF.

The genes are TRBV5-8 and TRBJ2-6; 7 bases map to TRBD2. The germline V gene encodes CDR1 SGHTS and CDR2 YDEGEE. The CDR3 length is 17 residues. The V gene end was trimmed by 7 bases and the J gene end by 1 base; junction bases not matched to a gene: 11. The CDR3 here is CASATGTMVSGANVLTF. DNA of the CDR3: TGTGCCAGCGCAACCGGGACTATGGTTTCTGGGGCCAACGTCCTGACTTTC.

Only a few counts were recorded for this clone. V usage is TRBV4-2 and J usage is TRBJ2-5, with TRBD2 identical over 12 bases. The CDR3 sequence is 16 residues long. The germline gives CDR1 LGHNA, CDR2 YNFKEQ. V trimming: 1 base; J trimming: 3 bases; junction bases outside the gene matches: 3. The CDR3 DNA reads TGTGCCAGCAGCCAAGGAAGACTAGCGGGAGAAGAGACCCAGTACTTC. This gives the protein CASSQGRLAGEETQYF.

With respect to this clone: Other DNA sequences in this specimen translate into the identical CDR3. The V and J genes are TRBV6-4 and TRBJ1-1; 7 nucleotides agree with TRBD1. Germline assignment: CDR1 MRHNA and CDR2 SNTAGT. V was clipped by 6 bases and J by 1 base; unmatched bases: 2. CDR3 size: 13 residues. The CDR3 coding sequence is TGTGCCAGCAGGAGGACAGGGAACACTGAAGCTTTCTTT. Translation: CASRRTGNTEAFF.

V is TRBV5-4 and J is TRBJ1-1, with TRBD1 identical over 9 bases. This CDR3 comprises 16 residues. V was clipped by 0 bases and J by 10 bases; unmatched bases: 13. Germline V CDR1 and CDR2: SGHNT, YYREEE (reference sequence). The CDR3 sequence: CASSLAPTGTGLGAFF. The CDR3 region has the DNA TGTGCCAGCAGCTTGGCACCTACCGGGACAGGGCTTGGAGCTTTCTTT.

The chain recombines TRBV20-1 with TRBJ2-1; D might be TRBD2 (5 bases). CDR1 and CDR2 from the germline V gene are DFQATT and SNEGSKA (reference sequence). There are 11 residues in the CDR3. V was cut by 6 bases and J by 9 bases, with 12 bases left in between. The CDR3: CSAEEDREQFF. The CDR3, as DNA: TGCAGTGCAGAGGAGGATCGTGAGCAGTTCTTC.

About this clone: Other nucleotide sequences in the sample specify the same CDR3. This chain uses TRBV7-9 with TRBJ1-3; D ambiguous. The germline V gene has CDR1 SEHNR and CDR2 FQNEAQ (reference sequence). This CDR3 region has 15 residues. The germline V and J ends were trimmed by 2 bases and 8 bases, with 16 bases remaining between them. In DNA, the CDR3 is TGTGCCAGCAGCTTAACAAGGAGGCCCTCGGACACCATATATTTT. Translating it yields CASSLTRRPSDTIYF.

The V call is TRBV11-1, the J call TRBJ1-2; D unresolved. The CDR3 is 13 residues long. Trimming took off 1 base at V and 5 bases at J, with 8 bases between the two ends. In germline, CDR1 is SGHAT, CDR2 FQDESV (reference sequence). This CDR3 is CASSLDAGYGYTF. Written as DNA, the CDR3 is TGTGCCAGCAGCTTAGACGCCGGGTATGGCTACACCTTC.

Of note for this clone: Other DNA sequences in this specimen translate into the identical CDR3. The CDR3 sequence: CASSPSPSSYEQYF. In DNA form, the CDR3 reads TGTGCCAGCTCACCATCTCCGAGCTCCTACGAGCAGTACTTC. The chain recombines TRBV18 with TRBJ2-7; D is ambiguous. V lost 2 bases and J lost 0, with 8 bases in between. The germline CDR1 and CDR2 sequences are KGHSH and LQKENI. The CDR3 has 14 residues.

The V and J genes are TRBV18 and TRBJ2-1, with a tentative D call TRBD2 (6 bases). Germline assignment: CDR1 KGHSH and CDR2 LQKENI. The CDR3 is made up of 14 amino acids. V was clipped by 6 bases and J by 9 bases, with 18 bases between them. DNA for the CDR3: TGTGCCAGCTCCCCCGGGACCCTGACTAGTGAGCAGTTCTTC. It encodes CASSPGTLTSEQFF.

The V and J genes are TRBV9 and TRBJ2-2; TRBD2 matches at 9 bases. Germline V gene lookup returns CDR1 SGDLS and CDR2 YYNGEE. With V trimmed by 0 bases and J by 7 bases, 7 bases remained unmatched. The CDR3 contains 16 residues. CDR3 residues: CASSVEGGGAIGELFF. The CDR3 region has the DNA TGTGCCAGCAGCGTAGAAGGCGGGGGGGCTATCGGGGAGCTGTTTTTT.

This clone was detected only once. The chain joins TRBV19 to TRBJ1-4, with 7 nucleotides matching TRBD1. In germline, CDR1 is LNHDA, CDR2 SQIVND (reference sequence). The CDR3 extends over 15 amino acids. The V segment lost 6 bases and the J segment 3 bases; nucleotides outside the gene matches: 7. CDR3 residues: CASRRGGRSNEKLFF. In DNA, the CDR3 is TGTGCCAGTAGAAGAGGGGGCCGTTCTAATGAAAAACTGTTTTTT.

The V gene is TRBV7-9, the J gene TRBJ2-3; perhaps TRBD1 as D (5 bases). The V gene lost 1 base and the J gene lost 3 bases, with 14 bases spanning the gap. Germline CDR1 SEHNR, CDR2 FQNEAQ (reference sequence). The CDR3 is 16 amino acids. This chain's CDR3 is CASSLGWAGRTDTQYF. CDR3 sequence (DNA): TGTGCCAGCAGCTTAGGTTGGGCAGGGCGGACAGATACGCAGTATTTT.

The CDR3, as DNA: TGTGCCAGCTCACCATTAAAAGCGGGGGGCCAAGAGACCCAGTACTTC. It translates to CASSPLKAGGQETQYF. The rearrangement links TRBV18 to TRBJ2-5; TRBD2 matches at 9 bases. After removal of 2 bases from V and 1 base from J, the junction contained 5 bases not matched to a gene. The CDR3 extends over 16 amino acids. CDR1 is KGHSH and CDR2 is LQKENI in the germline V gene.

This clone was recorded only once. CDR3 nucleotides: TGTGCCAGCAGTTACACCAGTAACACTGAAGCTTTCTTT. Its protein is CASSYTSNTEAFF. The chain recombines TRBV6-5 with TRBJ1-1, with D uncertain. This CDR3 contains 13 residues. The germline gives CDR1 MNHEY, CDR2 SVGAGI. V dropped 2 bases and J dropped 2 bases, with 6 bases sitting between them.

The chain employs TRBV30 and TRBJ2-5; D possibly corresponds to TRBD1 (6 bases). Germline V lookup: CDR1 GTSNPN, CDR2 SVGIG (reference sequence). CDR3 length: 12 residues. V was trimmed by 3 bases and J by 3 bases, leaving 8 bases between them. The CDR3 loop reads CAWSRTEETQYF. In DNA form, the CDR3 reads TGTGCCTGGAGCCGGACAGAAGAGACCCAGTACTTC.

V usage is TRBV7-9 and J usage is TRBJ2-1, with 11 bases matching TRBD2. The germline V gene has CDR1 SEHNR and CDR2 FQNEAQ (reference sequence). This CDR3 is 17 amino acids long. V was clipped by 5 bases and J by 5 bases; unmatched bases: 11. This CDR3 is CASSLNLAGGRDNEQFF. The CDR3 DNA reads as TGTGCCAGCAGCCTAAATCTAGCGGGAGGAAGGGACAATGAGCAGTTCTTC.